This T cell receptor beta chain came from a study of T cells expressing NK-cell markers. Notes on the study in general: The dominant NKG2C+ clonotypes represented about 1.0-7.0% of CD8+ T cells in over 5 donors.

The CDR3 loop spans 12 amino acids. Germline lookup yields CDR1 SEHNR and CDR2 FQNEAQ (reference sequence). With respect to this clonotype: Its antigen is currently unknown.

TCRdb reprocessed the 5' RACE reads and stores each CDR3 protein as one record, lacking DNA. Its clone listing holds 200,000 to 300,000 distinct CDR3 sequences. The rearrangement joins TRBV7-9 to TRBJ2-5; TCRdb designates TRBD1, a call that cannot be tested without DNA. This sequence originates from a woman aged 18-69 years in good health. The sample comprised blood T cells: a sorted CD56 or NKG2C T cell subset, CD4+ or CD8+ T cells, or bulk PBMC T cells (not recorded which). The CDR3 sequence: CASSHMGETQYF. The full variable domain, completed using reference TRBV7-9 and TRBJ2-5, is DTGVSQNPRHKITKRGQNVTFRCDPISEHNRLYWYRQTLGQGPEFLTYFQNEAQLEKSRLLSDRFSAERPKGSFSTLEIQRTEQGDSAMYLCASSHMGETQYFGPGTRLLVL.